The next 21 T cell receptor beta chains were all read from a single sample in a study of read filtering for tumor transcriptome and immune sequencing. Molecular barcoded adaptors covering alpha/delta and beta/gamma chains were used on 400 ng RNA. TCRdb recomputed calls from the reads with MiXCR, one row per CDR3 protein. Here the sample spans 75,000 to 95,000 distinct CDR3 sequences, about 22% being singletons. Sequenced: a population of CD138-negative cells sorted from bone marrow. Source of these receptors: a donor at least 40 years old with multiple myeloma.

This clonotype was found many times. The chain couples TRBV5-5 to TRBJ2-1, with D possibly being TRBD1 (6 bases). CDR3 length: 16 amino acids. The V end was cut by 1 base, the J end by 6 bases, with 17 bases between. Germline assignment: CDR1 SGHKS and CDR2 YYEKEE (reference sequence). The CDR3 DNA follows: TGTGCCAGCAGCTTGTGGCCGCAGGGGATGGCCAATGAGCAGTTCTTC. It yields the protein CASSLWPQGMANEQFF.

Remarks on this clonotype: A read error is possible here, since a much larger clone lies one base away. V gene TRBV29-1 combines with J gene TRBJ2-1; D may be TRBD1 (6 bases). Germline assignment: CDR1 SQVTM and CDR2 ANQGSEA. The CDR3 is 14 amino acids. This chain's CDR3 is CIVERDTSISEQFF. In nucleotides, the CDR3 is TGCATCGTTGAACGGGACACATCGATCAGTGAGCAGTTCTTC.

This clonotype was seen repeatedly, ten times or more. The rearrangement joins TRBV20-1 to TRBJ1-6; no reliable D call. The germline V gene encodes CDR1 DFQATT and CDR2 SNEGSKA (reference sequence). With 3 bases removed from V and 8 bases from J, the gap between germline ends came to 11 bases. The length of the CDR3 is 13 residues. The CDR3 DNA reads TGCAGTGCTAGGAGGCAGTTCGATTCACCCCTCCACTTT. Translated, it gives CSARRQFDSPLHF.

This clonotype occurred many times. The V gene is TRBV6-1, the J gene TRBJ1-1; D gene uncertain. There are 17 residues in the CDR3. Germline values: CDR1 MNHNS, CDR2 SASEGT. The germline V and J ends were trimmed by 6 bases and 4 bases, with 24 bases remaining between them. The CDR3 sequence: CASREARTYLRGTEAFF. CDR3 sequence (DNA): TGTGCCAGCAGAGAGGCAAGGACTTACCTGCGGGGCACTGAAGCTTTCTTT.

V gene TRBV5-1 combines with J gene TRBJ1-2, with unresolved D. Trimming removed 5 bases at V and 7 bases at J, with 18 bases between. Per germline, CDR1 SGHRS and CDR2 YFSETQ. The CDR3 has 14 residues. CDR3 DNA sequence: TGCGCCAGCAGTTCTCAAGGCCAAGACTGTGGCTACACCTTC. Its protein product is CASSSQGQDCGYTF.

This clonotype was detected only a few times. The rearrangement links TRBV2 to TRBJ2-7, with D maybe TRBD1 (5 bases). Germline V gene sequence: CDR1 SNHLY, CDR2 FYNNEI. CDR3 size: 15 residues. Deletions cut 7 bases from V and 3 bases from J, with 19 bases between. CDR3 protein: CASNPRVKGDYEQYF. The CDR3 DNA reads TGTGCCAGCAATCCCCGGGTTAAAGGGGACTACGAGCAGTACTTC.

This clonotype was seen ten or more times. This chain links TRBV9 with TRBJ2-1, with D maybe TRBD2 (6 bases). V dropped 0 bases and J dropped 7 bases, with 14 bases sitting between them. CDR3 length equals 15 residues. The germline gives CDR1 SGDLS, CDR2 YYNGEE. The CDR3 loop is CASSVGGGYLNEQFF. The CDR3 DNA follows: TGTGCCAGCAGCGTAGGTGGGGGGTACCTAAATGAGCAGTTCTTC.

This clonotype was seen a single time. Given a much more abundant clone one base away, this may be a read error. The chain couples TRBV5-1 to TRBJ2-7, with D unresolved. V lost 7 bases and J 0 bases, leaving 14 bases between the germline ends. CDR1 SGHRS and CDR2 YFSETQ come from the germline V gene. The CDR3 is 14 amino acids. The CDR3 loop reads CASSRRPNSYEQYF. As DNA, the CDR3 is TGCGCCAGCTCGAGGCGGCCCAACTCCTACGAGCAGTACTTC.

The J gene is TRBJ1-5, the V gene TRBV2, with a possible D match to TRBD1 (5 bases). CDR1 and CDR2 (germline): SNHLY, FYNNEI. The V end was cut by 9 bases, the J end by 4 bases, with 13 bases between. The CDR3 loop spans 13 amino acids. CDR3: CASGWEGNQPQHF. CDR3 nucleotides: TGTGCCAGTGGGTGGGAGGGGAATCAGCCCCAGCATTTT.

Remarks on this clonotype: This sequence may be a read error, since a much larger clone differs from it by one base. The chain links TRBV29-1 to TRBJ1-1; D unclear. The V gene's germline CDR1 is SQVTM and CDR2 ANQGSEA. V lost 5 bases and J 5 bases, leaving 9 bases between the germline ends. The CDR3 contains 11 residues. CDR3: CSVKYVTEAFF. Here the CDR3 DNA reads TGCAGCGTTAAGTATGTAACTGAAGCTTTCTTT.

The rearrangement links TRBV5-1 to TRBJ2-3; 13 positions match TRBD2. The CDR3 has 15 amino acids. Trimming at V came to 5 bases and at J to 3 bases, leaving 3 bases not matched to a gene. Germline CDR1 is SGHRS and CDR2 is YFSETQ. This chain's CDR3 is CASSRTSGGTDTQYF. As DNA, the CDR3 is TGCGCCAGCAGTCGGACTAGCGGGGGAACAGATACGCAGTATTTT.

This clonotype showed up many times. The V call is TRBV14, the J call TRBJ2-7; no clear D gene. The CDR3 is 11 amino acids. CDR1 SGHDN and CDR2 FVKESK come from the germline V gene. V gave up 3 bases and J gave up 4 bases, with 4 bases separating them. CDR3 in DNA: TGTGCCAGCAGCCAGGGGTACGAGCAGTACTTC. It encodes CASSQGYEQYF.

Remarks on this clonotype: Germline is not matched at one junction end, which may reflect a read error. The chain carries TRBV20-1 and TRBJ2-1; D is possibly TRBD1 (7 bases). Germline CDR1 reads DFQATT; CDR2 reads SNEGSKA (reference sequence). This CDR3 comprises 16 residues. CDR3 coding DNA: TGCCGTGCTAGACGCAGCAGGGGGGCATCCTACAATGAGCAGTTCTTC. Amino acid sequence: CRARRSRGASYNEQFF.

This clonotype came up a few times. The chain joins TRBV6-5 to TRBJ2-2; D remains unclear. Germline-derived CDR1 and CDR2 are MNHEY and SVGAGI. Trimming shortened V by 10 bases and J by 3 bases, and 15 bases separated the two germline ends. This CDR3 has 14 residues. This chain's CDR3 is CATRSRRDTGELFF. CDR3 nucleotides: TGTGCCACCAGGAGCAGGCGCGACACCGGGGAGCTGTTTTTT.

The sample holds many counts of this clonotype. The chain recombines TRBV5-1 with TRBJ1-1, with 11 nucleotides matching TRBD1. CDR3 length: 15 amino acids. V trimming: 5 bases; J trimming: 4 bases; junction bases outside the gene matches: 7. CDR1 is SGHRS, CDR2 YFSETQ, per germline. The CDR3 protein is CASRGQGAVGTEAFF. CDR3 in DNA: TGCGCCAGCAGAGGACAGGGGGCCGTAGGCACTGAAGCTTTCTTT.

This clonotype was seen many times. This rearrangement joins TRBV7-2 to TRBJ2-2; D remains unclear. Trimming removed 2 bases from V and 5 bases from J, with 6 bases in between. Germline lookup yields CDR1 SGHTA and CDR2 FQGNSA. The CDR3 has 13 amino acids. The CDR3 region is CASSLMATGELFF. CDR3 in DNA: TGTGCCAGCAGCTTAATGGCTACCGGGGAGCTGTTTTTT.

The chain uses TRBV20-1 and TRBJ1-5; unclear D gene. The germline CDR1 and CDR2 sequences are DFQATT and SNEGSKA (reference sequence). The CDR3 sequence is 13 residues long. V was clipped by 6 bases and J by 10 bases, with 19 bases between them. The chain's CDR3 is CSANGQALDPQHF. DNA of the CDR3: TGCAGTGCAAACGGGCAGGCCCTCGATCCCCAGCATTTT.

This clonotype was counted ten times or more. The CDR3 DNA sequence: TGTGCCAGCAGTGAAGCGCAGCCGTCAAACACTGAAGCTTTCTTT. Its translation is CASSEAQPSNTEAFF. The chain is built from TRBV2 and TRBJ1-1; unclear D gene. V lost 0 bases to trimming and J lost 2 bases, with 10 bases between them. CDR1 and CDR2 from the germline V gene are SNHLY and FYNNEI. The CDR3 covers 15 residues.

The rearrangement joins TRBV6-1 to TRBJ2-2, with 7 bases identical to TRBD2. The J segment lost 4 bases and the V segment lost 5 bases, leaving 7 bases of the junction unmatched. From germline, CDR1 is MNHNS and CDR2 SASEGT. The CDR3 is 15 residues long. CDR3 in amino acids: CASSFRPGGTGELFF. The CDR3 nucleotides read TGTGCCAGCAGTTTCCGCCCGGGAGGCACCGGGGAGCTGTTTTTT.

The table lists this clonotype with many counts. The gene calls are TRBV2 and TRBJ2-2; TRBD1 is a possible D gene (5 bases). Germline V lookup: CDR1 SNHLY, CDR2 FYNNEI. The CDR3 sequence is 15 residues long. Between the trimmed V and J ends, which lost 7 bases and 0 bases, there was a span of 12 bases. The CDR3 DNA reads as TGTGCCAGCAAAGAGACAGTCGCGAACACCGGGGAGCTGTTTTTT. It translates to CASKETVANTGELFF. Drawing the rest from reference TRBV2 and TRBJ2-2, the complete variable domain is EPEVTQTPSHQVTQMGQEVILRCVPISNHLYFYWYRQILGQKVEFLVSFYNNEISEKSEIFDDQFSVERPDGSNFTLKIRSTKLEDSAMYFCASKETVANTGELFFGEGSRLTVL.

This clonotype has a count of ten or more. V and J are TRBV3-1 and TRBJ2-2, with no clear D. Germline V gene lookup returns CDR1 LGHDT and CDR2 YNNKEL (reference sequence). Trimming removed 1 base from V and 7 bases from J, with 1 base in between. CDR3 length equals 11 residues. CDR3 DNA: TGTGCCAGCAGCCAAGGCGGGGAGCTGTTTTTT. This gives the protein CASSQGGELFF.